The following is a TCR beta chain sequence with its context. The specificity of this receptor is unknown. The input lacks base qualities; no much larger clone sits a single base away. The data stem from a study of identical twins (dated by TCRdb to 2016 to 2018). About the investigation overall: The study deep-sequenced TCR alpha and beta repertoires from monozygotic twins, unrelated adults of various ages and cord blood to test whether fetal clonotypes persist. Replicate twin experiments were performed at different times using different library preparation protocols to rule out contamination.

Only healthy Caucasian donors were included. Three pairs of female monozygotic twins, all aged about 18 to 30 years, were included in the twin cohort. CD4+ and CD8+ T cell populations were isolated with positive isolation kits from Invitrogen. The method was 5' RACE. Sequencing instrument: Illumina HiSeq 2000. Template switching added a universal primer binding site, and the final cDNA carried a unique molecular identifier that allowed TCR cDNA molecules to be counted accurately. First-strand cDNA for TCR alpha and beta chains was synthesized from specific primers in the conserved constant-segment region. Each cDNA library was double barcoded, with a SMART-Mk sample barcode plus Illumina barcodes, to control for contamination. TruSeq adapter sequences and Illumina sample barcodes were added in two successive PCR steps. Sequencing of the TCR alpha and beta cDNA libraries was done on the Illumina HiSeq platform using custom primers. On the study's bioinformatics: Unique molecular identifiers were extracted from raw reads with MiGEC, and CDR3 positions were determined with MiXCR. Recombination models were inferred per individual with the repgenHMM and IGoR tools using an EM algorithm. Shared clonotypes were analyzed with the tcR package in R, and sharing was normalized by the product of cloneset sizes. To study raw recombination without the effects of thymic and clonal selection, out-of-frame nonproductive sequences were analyzed. TCRdb took the public reads, trimmed them with fastp at Q25, ran MiXCR for clone calling and kept in-frame beta chains. Each entry merges the rows of one CDR3 protein and shows their most common DNA and genes. TCRdb assigned the V and J calls; the authors' analysis was not used. In all, the sample holds around 490,000 distinct CDR3 sequences, and approximately 20% of those were seen once. The top ten clonotypes cover approximately 0.52% of the sample.

On the study overall, not on this receptor specifically: Because the same donors could not be followed over many years, the conclusions depended on cross-sectional statistical analysis. Compared with coincidental sharing between unrelated individuals, out-of-frame TCR alpha sequences shared between twins had an excess of sequences with low generation probability. In monozygotic twins, recombination models systematically underestimated out-of-frame TCR alpha sharing, but the models matched the sharing seen between unrelated individuals. Abundant cord blood beta clonotypes carried fewer insertions; young adult naive repertoires showed a weaker similar trend, while memory repertoires showed none. Zero-insertion analyses could be partly confounded by invariant T cells such as MAIT and iNKT, though diverse VJ usage argued against such confounding for most clonotypes. A weaker excess of twin sharing was found in beta out-of-frame sequences because the signal-to-noise ratio was lowered by fewer shared sequences.

These data were also reused for a study on yellow fever vaccine responses in identical twins. The second study's paper adds: According to the authors, the vaccine-induced T cell response in identical twins seemed to be partly convergent and partly specific to each individual. The study precisely tracked vaccine-responding T cell clones in identical twins.

The receptor was isolated from a woman younger than 35 in good health. The specimen was CD4+ T cells sorted from blood.

The CDR3 sequence is CAISGTGYEQFF. The DNA is TGTGCCATCAGTGGAACAGGGTATGAGCAGTTCTTC. Here the chain combines TRBV10-3 and TRBJ2-1; D gene: possibly TRBD1, on 6 matching bases. The CDR3, cysteine through phenylalanine, is 12 amino acids long. Left in the record is the CDR3 DNA by itself, 36 bases read in frame from the first base. CDR1 and CDR2, looked up from the germline V gene, are ENHRY and SYGVKD. At the junction V is shortened by 4 bases and J by 8 bases, with 9 bases in between.